Each of the 27 T cell receptor beta chains below was sequenced from the same sample in a study of vaccination effects on CD4 cells after COVID-19. Clones were sequenced by immunoSEQ multiplex PCR, and TCRdb holds only the in-frame ones, with some missing. The sample carries under 55,000 clones, about 68% recorded once. Their antigens are not known. Prior to sequencing, the ViraFEST assay stimulated PBMC with viral peptide pools, which expanded the antigen-specific CD4+ T cells. Once cultured for 10 days, the cells underwent separation to obtain CD4+ T cells. This individual tested PCR-positive for SARS-CoV-2 infection between March and December 2020. This specimen was CD4+ T cells from PBMCs cultured with a peptide pool, taken before COVID-19 vaccination. Every receptor here comes from a human donor who had a prior SARS-CoV-2 infection.

The chain uses TRBV18 and TRBJ1-1; 8 positions match TRBD1. CDR1 and CDR2 from the germline V gene are KGHSH and LQKENI. The CDR3 length is 17 residues. Trimming cost V 1 base and J 5 bases; bases outside gene matches: 12. The CDR3 nucleotides are TGTGCCAGCTCACCACTAATTGGACAGGGAGTGGGTACTGAAGCTTTCTTT. Its protein product is CASSPLIGQGVGTEAFF. Filled out from reference TRBV18 and TRBJ1-1, the complete variable domain reads NAGVMQNPRHLVRRRGQEARLRCSPMKGHSHVYWYRQLPEEGLKFMVYLQKENIIDESGMPKERFSAEFPKEGPSILRIQQVVRGDSAAYFCASSPLIGQGVGTEAFFGQGTRLTVV.

This chain joins TRBV18 and TRBJ1-1; D gene ambiguous. CDR1 and CDR2 (germline): KGHSH, LQKENI. V was pared by 8 bases and J by 1 base, with 14 bases between. This CDR3 is 14 amino acids long. CDR3 DNA: TGTGCCAGCCGAGGGAGTTCCTCGAACACTGAAGCTTTCTTT. It translates to CASRGSSSNTEAFF.

The chain carries TRBV15 and TRBJ2-5; D is ambiguous. V lost 2 bases, J lost 5 bases, and 9 bases lay in between. Germline V lookup: CDR1 LNHNV, CDR2 YYDKDF (reference sequence). This CDR3 has 13 residues. CDR3 amino acids: CATSRLVEETQYF. The CDR3, as DNA: TGTGCCACCAGCAGACTAGTGGAGGAGACCCAGTACTTC.

The chain joins TRBV9 to TRBJ2-5, with D tentatively TRBD2 (5 bases). V shed 2 bases and J shed 0 bases, with 5 bases lying between them. In germline, CDR1 is SGDLS, CDR2 YYNGEE. The CDR3 consists of 13 residues. CDR3 sequence (DNA): TGTGCCAGCAGCGTCGGGAACCAAGAGACCCAGTACTTC. This encodes CASSVGNQETQYF.

V is TRBV9 and J is TRBJ2-2, with 12 bases aligning to TRBD2. Per the germline V gene, CDR1 is SGDLS and CDR2 is YYNGEE. Trimming cost V 0 bases and J 5 bases; bases outside gene matches: 8. This CDR3 has 18 residues. In DNA form, the CDR3 reads TGTGCCAGCAGCGTAGGTTCTAGCGGGAGGGCCGATACCGGGGAGCTGTTTTTT. It specifies CASSVGSSGRADTGELFF.

This clone was counted between two and nine times. The chain recombines TRBV19 with TRBJ1-1; no clear D. V dropped 1 base and J dropped 5 bases, with 8 bases sitting between them. The germline V gene has CDR1 LNHDA and CDR2 SQIVND (reference sequence). This CDR3 spans 13 amino acids. The CDR3 region has the DNA TGTGCCAGTAGTATAGGAGGTGATACTGAAGCTTTCTTT. Encoded protein: CASSIGGDTEAFF.

The rearrangement uses TRBV7-2 and TRBJ2-3, with a tentative D call TRBD2 (6 bases). The V gene's germline CDR1 is SGHTA and CDR2 FQGNSA. The V end lost 7 bases, the J end lost 3 bases, and 14 bases lay between the germline ends. The CDR3 extends over 14 amino acids. CDR3 coding DNA: TGTGCCAGCACAAGGAGGGGACGGACAGATACGCAGTATTTT. Translated, it gives CASTRRGRTDTQYF.

The genes are TRBV5-1 and TRBJ2-2; 8 positions agree with TRBD2. V lost 0 bases to trimming and J lost 0 bases; unmatched junction nucleotides: 1. CDR1 and CDR2 (germline): SGHRS, YFSETQ. CDR3 length: 16 amino acids. The CDR3 loop is CASSLGAGANTGELFF. For the CDR3, the DNA is TGCGCCAGCAGCTTGGGAGCGGGAGCGAACACCGGGGAGCTGTTTTTT.

CDR3 sequence reads: CASSPDTNNYGYTF. In DNA form, the CDR3 reads TGTGCCAGCAGCCCGGACACAAATAACTATGGCTACACCTTC. The chain has TRBV9 and TRBJ1-2; a possible D gene is TRBD1 (5 bases). Deletions cut 4 bases from V and 1 base from J, with 11 bases between. Per germline, CDR1 SGDLS and CDR2 YYNGEE. The CDR3 contains 14 residues.

The chain joins TRBV15 to TRBJ2-5; perhaps TRBD1 as D (5 bases). Germline V CDR1 and CDR2: LNHNV, YYDKDF (reference sequence). V lost 0 bases, J lost 1 base, and 9 bases lay in between. This CDR3 is built from 15 residues. The CDR3 spells CATSRDMTAQETQYF. In nucleotides, the CDR3 is TGTGCCACCAGCAGAGATATGACAGCCCAAGAGACCCAGTACTTC.

V and J are TRBV15 and TRBJ2-1, with TRBD2 matching over 9 bases. This CDR3 has 16 residues. CDR1 and CDR2 from the germline V gene are LNHNV and YYDKDF (reference sequence). V lost 5 bases and J lost 4; bases outside the gene matches: 9. The CDR3 region is CATSLKTSGSYNEQFF. DNA for the CDR3: TGTGCCACCAGCCTAAAGACTAGCGGCTCATACAATGAGCAGTTCTTC.

The chain carries TRBV6-6 and TRBJ2-2, with D hard to call. Looked up from germline, CDR1 is MNHNY and CDR2 is SVGAGI (reference sequence). V was shortened by 2 bases and J by 8 bases, with 9 bases between the two germline ends. The CDR3 has 13 amino acids. The CDR3 loop is CASSYNPFGELFF. The CDR3 DNA reads TGTGCCAGCAGTTACAACCCGTTTGGGGAGCTGTTTTTT.

The chain is built from TRBV2 and TRBJ2-7; TRBD2 might be the D (5 bases). V lost 7 bases to trimming and J lost 4 bases, with 17 bases between them. Germline loops: CDR1 SNHLY, CDR2 FYNNEI. The CDR3 loop spans 14 amino acids. The CDR3 region is CASNRAGTGYEQYF. The CDR3 nucleotides read TGTGCCAGCAACCGGGCCGGCACGGGATACGAGCAGTACTTC.

The V and J genes are TRBV7-3 and TRBJ2-2, with D maybe TRBD1 (6 bases). V was pared by 4 bases and J by 4 bases, with 10 bases between. The V gene's germline CDR1 is SGHTA and CDR2 FQGTGA. The CDR3 runs to 14 residues. CDR3 loop: CASSSRGGTGELFF. DNA for the CDR3: TGTGCCAGCAGCTCCAGGGGTGGCACCGGGGAGCTGTTTTTT.

This clone was counted only a few times. The chain links TRBV5-6 to TRBJ1-2; 10 bases fit TRBD1. The V and J ends lost 4 bases and 3 bases, in that order; junction bases with no gene match: 6. There are 15 residues in the CDR3. The V gene's germline CDR1 is SGHDT and CDR2 YYEEEE. CDR3: CASSPSGTGDYGYTF. The CDR3 coding sequence is TGTGCCAGCAGCCCTTCCGGGACAGGGGACTATGGCTACACCTTC.

The V call is TRBV11-3, the J call TRBJ2-4; D uncertain. This CDR3 comprises 13 residues. Germline values: CDR1 SGHNT, CDR2 YENEEA. Trimming removed 6 bases from V and 1 base from J, with 7 bases in between. CDR3 sequence reads: CASRGYAKNIQYF. In DNA form, the CDR3 reads TGTGCCAGCAGGGGTTATGCCAAAAACATTCAGTACTTC.

The genes are TRBV7-9 and TRBJ1-2; tentative D call: TRBD1 (6 bases). Trimming took off 7 bases at V and 4 bases at J, with 16 bases between the two ends. The CDR3 is 14 residues long. CDR1 is SEHNR, CDR2 FQNEAQ, per germline (reference sequence). The CDR3: CASKKDSLIYGYTF. CDR3 coding DNA: TGTGCCAGCAAAAAGGACAGCCTGATCTATGGCTACACCTTC.

V is TRBV11-3 and J is TRBJ2-3, with TRBD1 identical over 7 bases. V lost 2 bases, J lost 0 bases, and 5 bases stayed unmatched. There are 16 residues in the CDR3. Germline V CDR1 and CDR2: SGHNT, YENEEA. The chain's CDR3 is CASSLWTGSSTDTQYF. CDR3 nucleotide sequence: TGTGCCAGCAGCTTATGGACAGGCTCTAGCACAGATACGCAGTATTTT.

The chain combines TRBV5-6 with TRBJ2-3, with D possibly being TRBD2 (6 bases). This CDR3 has 15 amino acids. The germline V and J ends were trimmed by 4 bases and 1 base, with 13 bases remaining between them. Looked up from germline, CDR1 is SGHDT and CDR2 is YYEEEE. The CDR3 region has the DNA TGTGCCAGCAGCGCGGGACCGATTCGCACAGATACGCAGTATTTT. Translation: CASSAGPIRTDTQYF.

This clone was recorded once. The chain links TRBV20-1 to TRBJ1-1; D uncertain. This CDR3 is 12 amino acids long. Germline CDR1 and CDR2: DFQATT and SNEGSKA (reference sequence). Trimming cost V 3 bases and J 1 base, with 6 bases left between them. The CDR3 DNA reads TGCAGTGCTAGTTGGGGGAACACTGAAGCTTTCTTT. It yields the protein CSASWGNTEAFF.

In nucleotides, the CDR3 is TGTGCCAGCAGCTTGGAACCCGCGGGTAGCTCCTACAATGAGCAGTTCTTC. It codes for CASSLEPAGSSYNEQFF. The V and J genes are TRBV7-6 and TRBJ2-1; perhaps TRBD2 as D (5 bases). Germline CDR1 and CDR2: SGHVS and FNYEAQ. Trimming stripped 3 bases from V and 0 bases from J, with 15 bases between. This CDR3 contains 17 residues.

J is TRBJ1-2 and V is TRBV27; D uncertain. The CDR3 length is 13 residues. Per germline, CDR1 MNHEY and CDR2 SMNVEV (reference sequence). Trimming took 5 bases from V and 10 from J, leaving 17 bases between them. The CDR3 region has the DNA TGTGCCAGCAGTCAGAGATTTGGGAGTATCTACACCTTC. Translating gives CASSQRFGSIYTF.

The chain joins TRBV18 to TRBJ2-2, with D possibly TRBD2 on 6 matching bases. V lost 3 bases, J lost 7 bases, and 15 bases lay in between. This CDR3 contains 15 residues. The germline CDR1 and CDR2 sequences are KGHSH and LQKENI. The CDR3 coding sequence is TGTGCCAGCTCACCCAGGCGGCGGGACGACGGGGAGCTGTTTTTT. It is translated as CASSPRRRDDGELFF.

This clone has a single count. J is TRBJ1-2 and V is TRBV9, with a weak D call TRBD1 (6 bases). Germline CDR1 is SGDLS and CDR2 is YYNGEE. Trimming removed 6 bases at V and 4 bases at J, with 16 bases between. The CDR3 consists of 14 residues. The CDR3 DNA sequence: TGTGCCAGCACCTTAGCCCCGGACAGCTATGGCTACACCTTC. Amino acids: CASTLAPDSYGYTF.

The V call is TRBV7-2, the J call TRBJ2-5; D is possibly TRBD2 (5 bases). Trimming stripped 2 bases from V and 4 bases from J, with 11 bases between. Germline V gene sequence: CDR1 SGHTA, CDR2 FQGNSA. The CDR3 is 14 amino acids. The CDR3 spells CASSLLRGLETQYF. The DNA of the CDR3 is TGTGCCAGCAGCTTACTCCGGGGTCTAGAGACCCAGTACTTC.

Turning to this clone: The sample holds other DNA sequences that translate to the same CDR3. This chain joins TRBV28 and TRBJ2-5, with TRBD2 identical over 13 bases. The CDR3 covers 15 residues. V trimming: 6 bases; J trimming: 5 bases; junction bases outside the gene matches: 6. The germline gives CDR1 MDHEN, CDR2 SYDVKM. The CDR3 sequence is CASSTSGGALETQYF. The CDR3 coding sequence is TGTGCCAGCAGCACTAGCGGGGGGGCATTGGAGACCCAGTACTTC.

This chain joins TRBV28 and TRBJ2-6, with D perhaps being TRBD1 or TRBD2 (5 bases each). Trimming took 3 bases from V and 0 from J, leaving 21 bases between them. CDR1 MDHEN and CDR2 SYDVKM come from the germline V gene. The CDR3 loop spans 20 amino acids. The CDR3 nucleotides are TGTGCCAGCAGTTTCCCCCGGGGCCCTGCCTTTATCTCTGGGGCCAACGTCCTGACTTTC. Translating gives CASSFPRGPAFISGANVLTF.